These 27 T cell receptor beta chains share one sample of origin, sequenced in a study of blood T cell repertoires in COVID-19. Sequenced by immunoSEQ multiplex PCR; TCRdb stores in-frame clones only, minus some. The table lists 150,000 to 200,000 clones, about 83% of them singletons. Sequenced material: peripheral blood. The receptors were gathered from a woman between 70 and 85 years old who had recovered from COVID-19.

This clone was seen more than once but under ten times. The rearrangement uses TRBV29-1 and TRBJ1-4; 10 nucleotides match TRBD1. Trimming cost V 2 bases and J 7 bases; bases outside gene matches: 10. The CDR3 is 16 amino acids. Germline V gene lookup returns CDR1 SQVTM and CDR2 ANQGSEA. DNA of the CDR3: TGCAGCGTTGAAATAAATCCCGGGACAGGGGTTGAAAAACTGTTTTTT. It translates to CSVEINPGTGVEKLFF.

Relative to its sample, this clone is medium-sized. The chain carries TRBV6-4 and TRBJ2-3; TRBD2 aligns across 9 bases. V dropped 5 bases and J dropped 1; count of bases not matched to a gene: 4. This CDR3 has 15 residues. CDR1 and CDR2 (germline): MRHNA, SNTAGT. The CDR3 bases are TGTGCCAGCAGTTCCTCTAGCGGGGGCACAGATACGCAGTATTTT. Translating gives CASSSSSGGTDTQYF.

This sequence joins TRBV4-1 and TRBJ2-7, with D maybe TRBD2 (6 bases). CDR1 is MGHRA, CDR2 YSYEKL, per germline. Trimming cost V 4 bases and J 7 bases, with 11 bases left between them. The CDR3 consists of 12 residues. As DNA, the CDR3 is TGCGCCAGCAGCCGGAGGGAAGGGGAGCAGTACTTC. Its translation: CASSRREGEQYF.

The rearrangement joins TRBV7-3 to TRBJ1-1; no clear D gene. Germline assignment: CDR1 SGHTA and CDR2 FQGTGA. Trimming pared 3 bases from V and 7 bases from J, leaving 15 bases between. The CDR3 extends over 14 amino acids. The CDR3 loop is CASSLLSAGDEAFF. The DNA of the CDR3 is TGTGCCAGCAGCTTGCTGTCCGCGGGCGATGAAGCTTTCTTT.

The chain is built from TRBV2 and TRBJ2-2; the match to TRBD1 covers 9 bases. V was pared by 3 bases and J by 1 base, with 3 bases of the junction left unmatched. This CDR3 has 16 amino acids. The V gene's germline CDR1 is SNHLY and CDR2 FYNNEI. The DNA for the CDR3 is TGTGCCAGCAGTGAGGGGGACAGGGAGAACACCGGGGAGCTGTTTTTT. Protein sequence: CASSEGDRENTGELFF.

This CDR3 is CSVEDFTEGGDEQYF. CDR3 sequence (DNA): TGCAGCGTTGAAGATTTTACCGAAGGGGGGGACGAGCAGTACTTC. The rearrangement joins TRBV29-1 to TRBJ2-7; possibly TRBD2 for D (7 bases). There are 15 residues in the CDR3. The V gene's germline CDR1 is SQVTM and CDR2 ANQGSEA. Trimming cost V 0 bases and J 5 bases, with 17 bases left between them.

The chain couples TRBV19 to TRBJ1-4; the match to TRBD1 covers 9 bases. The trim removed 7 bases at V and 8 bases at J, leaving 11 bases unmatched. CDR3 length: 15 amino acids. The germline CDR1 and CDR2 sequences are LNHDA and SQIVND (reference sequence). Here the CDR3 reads CASTTRDRVPEKLFF. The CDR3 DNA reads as TGTGCCAGTACCACCCGGGACAGGGTTCCCGAAAAACTGTTTTTT.

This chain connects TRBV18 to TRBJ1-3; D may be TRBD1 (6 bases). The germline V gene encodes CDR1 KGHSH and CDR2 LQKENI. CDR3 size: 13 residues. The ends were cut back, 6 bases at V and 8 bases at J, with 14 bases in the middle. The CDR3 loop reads CASSLGQSDTIYF. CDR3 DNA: TGTGCCAGCTCCCTAGGACAGAGCGACACCATATATTTT.

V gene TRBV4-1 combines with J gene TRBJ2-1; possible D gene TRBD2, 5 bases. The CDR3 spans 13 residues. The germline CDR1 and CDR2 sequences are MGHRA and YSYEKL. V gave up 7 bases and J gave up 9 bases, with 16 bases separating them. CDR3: CASTPGLGGEQFF. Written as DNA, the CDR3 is TGCGCCAGCACCCCCGGCCTTGGAGGTGAGCAGTTCTTC.

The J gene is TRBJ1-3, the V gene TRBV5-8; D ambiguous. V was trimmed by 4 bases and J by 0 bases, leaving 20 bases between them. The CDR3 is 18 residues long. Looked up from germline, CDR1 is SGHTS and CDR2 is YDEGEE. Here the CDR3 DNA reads TGTGCCAGCAGCCCCATCCCTCTGCCAGGCAGCTCTGGAAACACCATATATTTT. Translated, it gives CASSPIPLPGSSGNTIYF.

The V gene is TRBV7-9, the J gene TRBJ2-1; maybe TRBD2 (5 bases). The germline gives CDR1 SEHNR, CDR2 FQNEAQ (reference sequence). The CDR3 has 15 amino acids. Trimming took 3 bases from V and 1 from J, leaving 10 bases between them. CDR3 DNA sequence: TGTGCCAGCAGCTTCGGAGCGGCATCCTACAATGAGCAGTTCTTC. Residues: CASSFGAASYNEQFF. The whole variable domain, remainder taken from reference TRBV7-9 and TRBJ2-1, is DTGVSQNPRHKITKRGQNVTFRCDPISEHNRLYWYRQTLGQGPEFLTYFQNEAQLEKSRLLSDRFSAERPKGSFSTLEIQRTEQGDSAMYLCASSFGAASYNEQFFGPGTRLTVL.

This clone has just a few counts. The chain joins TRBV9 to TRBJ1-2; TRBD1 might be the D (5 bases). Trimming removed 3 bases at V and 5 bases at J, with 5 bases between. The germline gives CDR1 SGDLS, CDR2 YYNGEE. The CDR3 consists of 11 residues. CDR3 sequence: CASSEGYGYTF. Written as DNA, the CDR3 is TGTGCCAGCAGCGAGGGGTATGGCTACACCTTC.

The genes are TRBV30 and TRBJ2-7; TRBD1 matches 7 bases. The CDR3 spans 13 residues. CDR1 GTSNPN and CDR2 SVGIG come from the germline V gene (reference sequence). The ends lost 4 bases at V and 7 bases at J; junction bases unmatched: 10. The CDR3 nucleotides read TGTGCCTGGACTCAGGGGGAGATATTAGAGCAGTACTTC. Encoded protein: CAWTQGEILEQYF.

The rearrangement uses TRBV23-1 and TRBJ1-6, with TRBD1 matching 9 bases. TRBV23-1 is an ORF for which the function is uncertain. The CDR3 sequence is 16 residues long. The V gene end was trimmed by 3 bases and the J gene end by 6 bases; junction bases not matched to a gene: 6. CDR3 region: CASSHQLTGGNSPLHF. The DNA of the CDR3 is TGCGCCAGCAGTCATCAATTGACAGGGGGTAATTCACCCCTCCACTTT.

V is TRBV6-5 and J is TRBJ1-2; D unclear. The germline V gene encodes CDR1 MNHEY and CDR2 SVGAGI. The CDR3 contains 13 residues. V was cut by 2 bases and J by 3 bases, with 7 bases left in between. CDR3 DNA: TGTGCCAGCAGTTACCGCAGTGACTATGGCTACACCTTC. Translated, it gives CASSYRSDYGYTF.

CDR3 nucleotide sequence: TGTGCCAGCAGCTTACACCCCCTGGGAGTTTATAATTCACCCCTCCACTTT. Encoded protein: CASSLHPLGVYNSPLHF. The V gene is TRBV11-2, the J gene TRBJ1-6, with no clear D. The germline V gene has CDR1 SGHAT and CDR2 FQNNGV. The CDR3 is 17 residues long. Trimming took 2 bases from V and 4 from J, leaving 15 bases between them.

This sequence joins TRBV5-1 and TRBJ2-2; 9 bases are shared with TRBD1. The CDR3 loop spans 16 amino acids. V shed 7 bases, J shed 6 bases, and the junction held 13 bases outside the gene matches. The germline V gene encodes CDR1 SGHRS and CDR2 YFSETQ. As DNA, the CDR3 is TGCGCCAGCCAGGCACCGGGACAGGGCTTCGCCGGGGAGCTGTTTTTT. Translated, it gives CASQAPGQGFAGELFF.

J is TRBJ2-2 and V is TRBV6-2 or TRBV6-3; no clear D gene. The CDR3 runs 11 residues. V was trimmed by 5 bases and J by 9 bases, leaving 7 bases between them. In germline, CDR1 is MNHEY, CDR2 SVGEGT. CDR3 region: CASSALWELFF. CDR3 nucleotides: TGTGCCAGCAGTGCGCTGTGGGAGCTGTTTTTT.

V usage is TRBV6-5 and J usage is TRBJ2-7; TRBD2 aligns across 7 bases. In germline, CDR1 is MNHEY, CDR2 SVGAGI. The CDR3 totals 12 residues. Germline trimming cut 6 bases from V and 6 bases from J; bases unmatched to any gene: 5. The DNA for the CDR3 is TGTGCCAGCAGCCAAGGGGAGGGCGAGCAGTACTTC. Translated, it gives CASSQGEGEQYF.

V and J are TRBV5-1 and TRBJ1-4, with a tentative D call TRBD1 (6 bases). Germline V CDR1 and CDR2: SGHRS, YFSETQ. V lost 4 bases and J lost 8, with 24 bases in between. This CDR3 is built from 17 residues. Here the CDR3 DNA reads TGCGCCAGCAGCACACCCCGGGGTGGGGGCGCCGGGGAAAAACTGTTTTTT. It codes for CASSTPRGGGAGEKLFF.

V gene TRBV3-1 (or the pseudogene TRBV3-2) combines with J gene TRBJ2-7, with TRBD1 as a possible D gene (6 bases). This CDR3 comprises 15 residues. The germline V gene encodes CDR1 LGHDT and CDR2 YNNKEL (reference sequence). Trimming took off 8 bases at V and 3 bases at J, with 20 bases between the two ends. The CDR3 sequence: CASGLRGYGLYEQYF. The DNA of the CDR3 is TGTGCCAGCGGACTCAGGGGCTACGGGCTCTACGAGCAGTACTTC.

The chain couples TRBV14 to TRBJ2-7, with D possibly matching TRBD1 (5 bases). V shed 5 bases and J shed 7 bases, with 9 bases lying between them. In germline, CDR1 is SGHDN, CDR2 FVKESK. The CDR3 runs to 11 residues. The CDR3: CASSGAWEQYF. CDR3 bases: TGTGCCAGCAGCGGGGCTTGGGAGCAGTACTTC.

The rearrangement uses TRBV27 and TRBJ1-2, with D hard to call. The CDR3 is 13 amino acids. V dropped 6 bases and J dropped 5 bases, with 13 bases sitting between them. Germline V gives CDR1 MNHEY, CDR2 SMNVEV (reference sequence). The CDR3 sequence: CASSLTSGYGYTF. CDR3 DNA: TGTGCCAGCAGCCTTACGTCCGGTTATGGCTACACCTTC.

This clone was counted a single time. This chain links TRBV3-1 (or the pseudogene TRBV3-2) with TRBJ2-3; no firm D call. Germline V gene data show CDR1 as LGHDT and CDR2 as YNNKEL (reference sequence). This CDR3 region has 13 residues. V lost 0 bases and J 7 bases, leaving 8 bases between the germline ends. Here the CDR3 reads CASSQDSPHTQYF. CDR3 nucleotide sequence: TGTGCCAGCAGCCAAGATAGCCCCCATACGCAGTATTTT.

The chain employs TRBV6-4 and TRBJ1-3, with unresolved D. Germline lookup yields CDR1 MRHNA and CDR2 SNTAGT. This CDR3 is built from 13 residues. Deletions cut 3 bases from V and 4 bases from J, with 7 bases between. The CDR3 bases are TGTGCCAGCAGTGAATCGCAGGGAAACACCATATATTTT. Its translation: CASSESQGNTIYF.

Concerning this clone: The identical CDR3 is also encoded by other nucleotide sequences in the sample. The CDR3 is CASSLGDRNTEAFF. The CDR3 nucleotides read TGCGCCAGCAGCTTGGGGGACAGGAACACTGAAGCTTTCTTT. The gene calls are TRBV5-1 and TRBJ1-1; 7 bases match TRBD1. Germline V gene data show CDR1 as SGHRS and CDR2 as YFSETQ. V gave up 0 bases and J gave up 1 base; unmatched junction bases: 0. This CDR3 is 14 amino acids long.

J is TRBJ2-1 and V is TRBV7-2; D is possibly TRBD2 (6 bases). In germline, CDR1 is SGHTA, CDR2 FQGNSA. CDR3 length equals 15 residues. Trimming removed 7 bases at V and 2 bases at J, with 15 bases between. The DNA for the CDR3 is TGTGCCAGCACCCCCTTGGGGGGAGCCTACAATGAGCAGTTCTTC. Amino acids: CASTPLGGAYNEQFF.